This T cell receptor (beta chain) was profiled in a study of blood T cell repertoires in COVID-19. Across the whole study: Sites across the United States, Italy and Spain contributed samples from acute and convalescent COVID-19. From T cells, B-cell-depleted T cells, or PBMCs came the material, which was cDNA or gDNA.

Authors' analysis steps: Scientists estimated how many nucleated cells there were by amplifying reference gene primers. The table came from immunoSEQ multiplex PCR; TCRdb's copy has only in-frame clones and leaves some out. V and J calls and clone size are as listed in that table; D and trimming were resolved from the DNA. This sample carries some 150,000 clones, around four fifths of them seen once, and the ten largest clones take around 4%. The germline V gene has CDR1 SGHKS and CDR2 YYEKEE (reference sequence). V shed 4 bases and J shed 7 bases, with 11 bases lying between them. This CDR3 spans 12 amino acids.

The source is a woman of 80 years or more with acute or convalescent COVID-19. Sequencing was carried out using peripheral blood. The chain carries TRBV5-5 and TRBJ1-1; D is perhaps TRBD1 (5 bases). The CDR3, as DNA: TGTGCCAGCAGCAAGGGACTGATTGAAGCTTTCTTT. Amino acid sequence: CASSKGLIEAFF.